This T cell receptor (beta chain) originates from a study of blood T cell repertoires in COVID-19. Trimming removed 0 bases from V and 2 bases from J, with 5 bases in between. Germline CDR1 and CDR2: SGHRS and YFSETQ. The CDR3 is 14 amino acids. Profiling relied on immunoSEQ multiplex PCR, and the TCRdb table lists in-frame clones only, not all of them. This sample has about 120,000 clones; 78% occur once, and the top ten carry about 2.3%. The receptor comes from a man between 65 and 79 years old with acute or convalescent COVID-19. V is TRBV5-1 and J is TRBJ2-2; D unresolved. Sequencing used peripheral blood. CDR3 residues: CASSLDTNTGELFF. The CDR3 DNA reads TGCGCCAGCAGCTTGGACACCAACACCGGGGAGCTGTTTTTT.